The rows below give T cell receptor beta chains drawn from one sample of a study of graft-versus-host responses after intestinal transplantation. Using immunoSEQ multiplex PCR, the repertoire was profiled, and TCRdb retains in-frame clones only, with some absent. The sample holds 89,000 or so clones, approximately 82% seen once. For these receptors, no antigen is known. The sequencing used unstimulated CD4+ T cells sorted from spleen or lymph node cells, collected before intestinal transplant. The receptors come from a human donor who received an intestinal transplant. Both conserved end residues are part of each CDR3. The order of the fields is D gene, J gene, V gene, clone size, CDR3 DNA, CDR3 protein. The D gene is left open where the match is weak. Expanded clones get a size class; other rows say once, few or many, or leave the size out.

NA,TRBJ1-2,TRBV11-2,NA,TGTGCCAGCAGCTCCCCACACAGGAGAGCTAACTATGGCTACACCTTC,CASSSPHRRANYGYTF
NA,TRBJ2-7,TRBV6-6,NA,TGTGCCAGCAGTTATGGGAGAACCTACGAGCAGTACTTC,CASSYGRTYEQYF
TRBD2,TRBJ2-5,TRBV7-8,NA,TGTGCCAGCATTTCCACGACTAGCGGGTTTCAAGAGACCCAGTACTTC,CASISTTSGFQETQYF
TRBD1,TRBJ1-2,TRBV4-1,NA,TGCGCCAGCAGCCAAGCCCTACGGGGACAGAGCTATGGCTACACCTTC,CASSQALRGQSYGYTF
TRBD1,TRBJ1-2,TRBV6-6,few,TGTGCCAGCAGTTACCCAGGGGGCATCTATGGCTACACCTTC,CASSYPGGIYGYTF
NA,TRBJ2-7,TRBV28,NA,TGTGCCAGCAGTTTGGTGCGGAGGAACTCCTACGAGCAGTACTTC,CASSLVRRNSYEQYF
NA,TRBJ1-5,TRBV19,NA,TGTGCCAGTAGTATACTGGCGGGAGCCAAGCATTTT,CASSILAGAKHF
NA,TRBJ1-1,TRBV5-5,NA,TGTGCCAGCACCGAAAACGACAGGAGGAACACTGAAGCTTTCTTT,CASTENDRRNTEAFF
NA,TRBJ1-2,TRBV19,NA,TGTGCCAGTAGTATACTCCAGGGCCGGGGCTACACCTTC,CASSILQGRGYTF
TRBD2,TRBJ2-5,TRBV7-2,NA,TGTGCCAGCAGCTTGGGGGGGGTGTCCCAAGAGACCCAGTACTTC,CASSLGGVSQETQYF
TRBD1,TRBJ1-4,TRBV19,NA,TGTGCCAGTAGTTCGGGACAGCCTAATGAAAAACTGTTTTTT,CASSSGQPNEKLFF
TRBD1,TRBJ2-4,TRBV5-1,NA,TGCGCCAGCAGCTTGGGGGCAGGGGGCGACATTCAGTACTTC,CASSLGAGGDIQYF
NA,TRBJ2-5,TRBV6-6,NA,TGTGCCAGCAGTTCCGAAGAGACCCAGTACTTC,CASSSEETQYF
NA,TRBJ2-7,TRBV10-3,NA,TGTGCCATCAGTCCCCAGGCCGGCACCTACGAGCAGTACTTC,CAISPQAGTYEQYF
NA,TRBJ2-1,TRBV6-6,NA,TGTGCCAGCAGTCGAGTTGTTAATGAGCAGTTCTTC,CASSRVVNEQFF
NA,TRBJ1-2,TRBV4-2,few,TGTGCCAGCAGCCAAGTTAAGGACAGTGGCTACACCTTC,CASSQVKDSGYTF
TRBD2,TRBJ2-7,TRBV2,many,TGTGCCAGCAGTGAAAGTACTAGCGGGGGGGAGCAGTACTTC,CASSESTSGGEQYF
TRBD2,TRBJ2-7,TRBV27,NA,TGTGCCAGCAGATTGACTAGCGGATTGGGCGAGCAGTACTTC,CASRLTSGLGEQYF
TRBD2,TRBJ2-3,TRBV7-8,NA,TGTGCCAGCAGTCGGGCTAGCGGAAGCACAGATACGCAGTATTTT,CASSRASGSTDTQYF
NA,TRBJ2-1,TRBV15,once,TGTGCCACCAGCAAGGAGGGGCTCTCCTACAATGAGCAGTTCTTC,CATSKEGLSYNEQFF
TRBD2,TRBJ2-3,TRBV10-2,NA,TGCGCCAGCAGTGAGGAGGCGGGAGGATGGGCAGATACGCAGTATTTT,CASSEEAGGWADTQYF
NA,TRBJ2-7,TRBV4-1,few,TGCGCCAGCAGCCCGCTCGGGTTTCGAAAGCAGTACTTC,CASSPLGFRKQYF
NA,TRBJ1-3,TRBV9,NA,TGTGCCAGCAGCCCGAACCCAGGTATCTCTGGAAACACCATATATTTT,CASSPNPGISGNTIYF
NA,TRBJ1-5,TRBV4-1,NA,TGCGCCAGCAGCCAAGTGTGGACAGACAATCAGCCCCAGCATTTT,CASSQVWTDNQPQHF
TRBD1,TRBJ1-3,TRBV5-1,NA,TGCGCCAGCAGCGCACGACAGGGGGCTATCGCATCTGGAAACACCATATATTTT,CASSARQGAIASGNTIYF